The entry below gives a single T cell receptor beta chain sequence along with its context. Its antigen is not known. This sample was taken from a study of shared clonotypes between healthy human individuals. Regarding the study as a whole: In the sorted subsets, rarefaction showed sequencing was incomplete despite large depth. Researchers found naive subsets generally carried larger estimated richness than memory subsets. The researchers took only blood, and tissue repertoires probably look different.

Germline CDR1 and CDR2: SGHVS and FQNEAQ. Trimming pared 5 bases from V and 1 base from J, leaving 11 bases between. The CDR3 spans 14 residues. Naive CD8 cells lacked CD45RO and underwent positive selection for CCR7, leaving out terminally differentiated effector memory CD45RA+ cells. The protocol was immunoSEQ multiplex PCR, while the TCRdb copy is restricted to in-frame clones and leaves out a portion. The table lists about 2.1 million clones, 85% to 95% of them singletons. Sequenced sample: naive CD8+ T cells from PBMCs. J is TRBJ2-5 and V is TRBV7-8; D possibly corresponds to TRBD1 (6 bases). The sequence was collected from a man aged 18 to 29 in good health. Some clones in this sample may be carry-over from other donors' samples. CDR3 nucleotides: TGTGCCAGCAGCCCACAGACAGGCCAAGAGACCCAGTACTTC. This translates into CASSPQTGQETQYF.